The rows below give T cell receptor beta chains drawn from one sample of a study of identical twins. TCRdb fed the 5' RACE reads into MiXCR, producing one record per CDR3 protein. The sample lists some 1,600,000 distinct CDR3 sequences; about 31% were seen once. Specimen: cord blood. These receptors all stem from a newborn girl in good health. CDR3s include the opening cysteine and the closing phenylalanine or tryptophan. A D gene is named only where the DNA matches it firmly. Only part of the rows carry a size: once, few, many, or a class if the clone is expanded.

v_call	d_call	j_call	clone_size	cdr3_aa	cdr3_nt
TRBV5-1	TRBD2	TRBJ2-7	.	CASRENAGLANYEQYF	TGCGCCAGCAGGGAGAATGCGGGACTAGCGAACTACGAGCAGTACTTC
TRBV20-1	.	TRBJ1-2	few	CSARTDGYTF	TGCAGTGCTAGGACGGATGGCTACACCTTC
TRBV5-1	TRBD2	TRBJ2-3	.	CASSTGPSGSQGRDTQYF	TGCGCCAGCAGCACCGGGCCTAGCGGGAGCCAAGGGAGAGATACGCAGTATTTT
TRBV28	TRBD2	TRBJ2-7	many	CASSLGLAGGGYEQYF	TGTGCCAGCAGTTTAGGCCTAGCGGGAGGGGGCTACGAGCAGTACTTC
TRBV6-1	.	TRBJ1-2	many	CASSERGYGYTF	TGCGCCAGCAGTGAGCGGGGTTATGGCTACACCTTC
TRBV5-6	TRBD1	TRBJ1-1	.	CASSWEGQVNTEAFF	TGTGCCAGCAGCTGGGAAGGACAGGTGAACACTGAAGCTTTCTTT
TRBV6-5	.	TRBJ2-1	.	CASRSFWYNEQFF	TGTGCCAGCAGGAGTTTTTGGTACAATGAGCAGTTCTTC
TRBV28	.	TRBJ2-4	.	CASSFRGYERYF	TGTGCCAGCAGTTTCCGGGGCTACGAGCGGTACTTC
TRBV6-6	TRBD1	TRBJ2-5	once	CASSFGQGPYNEQYF	TGTGCCAGCAGTTTCGGACAGGGGCCCTACAATGAGCAGTACTTC
TRBV20-1	TRBD2	TRBJ2-3	.	CSRTSGTDTQYF	TGCTCCCGGACTAGCGGAACAGATACGCAGTATTTT
TRBV20-1	TRBD2	TRBJ2-1	few	CSASPIPTSGGFSYNEQFF	TGCAGTGCTAGTCCTATCCCGACTAGCGGGGGTTTTTCCTACAATGAGCAGTTCTTC
TRBV12-3/TRBV12-4	.	TRBJ2-7	few	CASSPPSATTYEQYF	TGTGCCAGCAGCCCTCCTAGCGCGACAACCTACGAGCAGTACTTC
TRBV7-9	.	TRBJ1-1	few	CASSSTGQPNTEAFF	TGTGCCAGCAGCTCCACGGGACAACCCAACACTGAAGCTTTCTTT
TRBV3-1	.	TRBJ2-7	few	CASSQKGVSYEQYF	TGTGCCAGCAGCCAAAAGGGGGTCTCCTACGAGCAGTACTTC
TRBV3-1	TRBD2	TRBJ2-3	.	CASSQDRGLAGRTDTQYF	TGTGCCAGCAGCCAAGATCGCGGGCTAGCGGGTCGCACAGATACGCAGTATTTT
TRBV10-3	.	TRBJ1-1	few	CATTGLLLNTEAFF	TGTGCCACAACGGGGCTCCTCCTGAACACTGAAGCTTTCTTT
TRBV25-1	.	TRBJ2-3	few	CASSDLQGPYYRTDTQYF	TGTGCCAGCAGTGATTTGCAGGGGCCCTACTACCGCACAGATACGCAGTATTTT
TRBV20-1	TRBD1	TRBJ1-5	.	CSARDGRGRGNQPQHF	TGCAGTGCTAGAGATGGGAGGGGGCGCGGCAATCAGCCCCAGCATTTT
TRBV7-2	.	TRBJ2-7	.	CASSRGGTNTYEQYF	TGTGCCAGCAGCCGAGGGGGGACTAACACCTACGAGCAGTACTTC
TRBV7-2	.	TRBJ2-5	.	CASSLAPHGETQYF	TGTGCCAGCAGCTTAGCGCCTCACGGAGAGACCCAGTACTTC
TRBV7-2	.	TRBJ1-2	few	CASSLAGELLGYGYTF	TGTGCCAGCAGCTTAGCGGGCGAGCTCTTGGGGTATGGCTACACCTTC
TRBV12-3/TRBV12-4	.	TRBJ2-1	.	CASTLMGGSYNEQFF	TGTGCCAGCACTCTTATGGGGGGCTCCTACAATGAGCAGTTCTTC
TRBV27	.	TRBJ2-4	.	CASSTQGRGRYF	TGTGCCAGCAGCACACAGGGTCGTGGGCGGTACTTC
TRBV6-1	.	TRBJ2-7	.	CASSPRTAYNEQYF	TGTGCCAGCAGCCCCAGGACAGCCTACAATGAGCAGTACTTC
TRBV28	TRBD2	TRBJ2-5	.	CASSPHQGLEQETQYF	TGTGCCAGCAGTCCACACCAGGGACTAGAGCAAGAGACCCAGTACTTC
TRBV20-1	.	TRBJ2-3	few	CSARGQKTPDTQYF	TGCAGTGCTAGAGGGCAGAAGACCCCAGATACGCAGTATTTT
TRBV29-1	.	TRBJ2-3	few	CSGRGQDTQYF	TGCAGCGGACGGGGGCAAGATACGCAGTATTTT
TRBV20-1	.	TRBJ2-3	.	CSFLATRTDTQYF	TGCAGCTTTCTAGCGACACGCACAGATACGCAGTATTTT
TRBV28	TRBD2	TRBJ2-3	.	CASSFPLAGGPDTQYF	TGTGCCAGCAGTTTTCCACTAGCGGGAGGGCCAGATACGCAGTATTTT
TRBV7-6	TRBD1	TRBJ2-5	few	CASSFPPGQGGTQYF	TGTGCCAGCAGCTTTCCACCGGGACAGGGGGGGACCCAGTACTTC
TRBV3-1	.	TRBJ1-2	few	CASSQDLTGPGYTF	TGTGCCAGCAGCCAAGATTTAACAGGGCCTGGCTACACCTTC
TRBV20-1	TRBD2	TRBJ2-5	.	CSFSGVQETQYF	TGCAGCTTTAGCGGGGTACAAGAGACCCAGTACTTC
TRBV24-1	TRBD2	TRBJ2-7	.	CATSDPRLAGDYNEQYF	TGTGCCACCAGTGATCCACGACTAGCGGGGGACTACAATGAGCAGTACTTC
TRBV20-1	TRBD1	TRBJ2-5	.	CSARLDRNKETQYF	TGCAGTGCTAGGTTGGACAGGAACAAGGAGACCCAGTACTTC
TRBV6-6	TRBD1	TRBJ1-5	.	CASSSYRGGNQPQHF	TGTGCCAGCAGTTCCTACAGGGGTGGCAATCAGCCCCAGCATTTT
TRBV12-3/TRBV12-4	.	TRBJ1-2	.	CASSPPTGANYGYTF	TGTGCCAGCAGTCCCCCGACAGGAGCTAACTATGGCTACACCTTC
TRBV20-1	.	TRBJ2-1	few	CSASPGGREYEQFF	TGCAGTGCTAGCCCGGGGGGCAGGGAGTATGAGCAGTTCTTC
TRBV2	.	TRBJ2-7	.	CAGSGLPPEQYF	TGTGCCGGCAGTGGCCTTCCCCCCGAGCAGTACTTC
TRBV6-5	.	TRBJ1-1	few	CASTGSLGVTEAFF	TGTGCCAGCACCGGATCCCTCGGGGTCACTGAAGCTTTCTTT
TRBV2	.	TRBJ2-7	.	CASSFRDLKPYEQYF	TGTGCCAGCAGTTTCCGGGACCTAAAGCCCTACGAGCAGTACTTC
TRBV7-2	TRBD2	TRBJ2-1	.	CASSLYRPGTRRGFFNEQFF	TGTGCCAGCAGCTTATATCGCCCCGGGACTAGGCGGGGGTTTTTTAACGAGCAGTTCTTC
TRBV7-2	.	TRBJ2-2	few	CASSLESWDIRTGELFF	TGTGCCAGCAGCTTAGAATCGTGGGACATTAGGACCGGGGAGCTGTTTTTT
TRBV12-3/TRBV12-4	TRBD1	TRBJ1-5	.	CACSQGENQPQHF	TGTGCCTGCAGCCAGGGGGAAAATCAGCCCCAGCATTTT